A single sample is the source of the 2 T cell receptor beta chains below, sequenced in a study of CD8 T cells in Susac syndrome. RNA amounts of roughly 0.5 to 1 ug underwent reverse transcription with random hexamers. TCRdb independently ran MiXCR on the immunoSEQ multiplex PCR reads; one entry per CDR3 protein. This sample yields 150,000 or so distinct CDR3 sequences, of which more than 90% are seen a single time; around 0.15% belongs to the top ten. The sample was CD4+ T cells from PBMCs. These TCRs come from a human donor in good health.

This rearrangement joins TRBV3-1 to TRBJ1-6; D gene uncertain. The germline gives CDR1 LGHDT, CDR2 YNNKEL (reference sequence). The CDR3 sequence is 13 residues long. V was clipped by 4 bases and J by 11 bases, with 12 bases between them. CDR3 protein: CASSPPEITPLHF. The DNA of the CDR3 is TGTGCCAGCAGCCCACCAGAGATTACACCCCTCCACTTT. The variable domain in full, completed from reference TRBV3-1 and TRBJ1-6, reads DTAVSQTPKYLVTQMGNDKSIKCEQNLGHDTMYWYKQDSKKFLKIMFSYNNKELIINETVPNRFSPKSPDKAHLNLHINSLELGDSAVYFCASSPPEITPLHFGNGTRLTVT.

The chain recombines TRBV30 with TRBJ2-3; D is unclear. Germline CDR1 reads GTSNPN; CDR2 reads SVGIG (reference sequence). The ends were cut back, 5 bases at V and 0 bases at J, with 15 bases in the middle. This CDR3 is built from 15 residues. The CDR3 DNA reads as TGTGCCTGGGGAAAAGGGCCCGTTAGCACAGATACGCAGTATTTT. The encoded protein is CAWGKGPVSTDTQYF.